This record covers a single T cell receptor (beta chain). At one of its ends the junction is not consistent with the germline gene, which may arise from a read error. This record belongs to a study of T cell repertoires in breast cancer. Looking at the study overall: Around 10 reads per input cell, approximately 480,000 sequences per sample, on average.

Blocking oligonucleotides added to a second nested PCR suppressed unpaired genes. TCRdb recomputed calls from the emulsion pairing reads with MiXCR, one row per CDR3 protein. Of thousands of distinct CDR3 sequences detected, roughly a third appear once; the ten largest clones hold more than 30%. Primers covering all TCR V genes were used in emulsion RT-PCR on CD8+ T cells. The CDR3 spans 13 residues. Source material: CD8+ T cells. This sequence originates from a pool of human donors with breast cancer or a healthy control (not recorded which). The chain combines TRBV12-3 or TRBV12-4 with TRBJ1-5; D possibly corresponds to TRBD1 (5 bases). The CDR3 protein is CASTLGGDQPQHF. The DNA for the CDR3 is TGTGCCAGCACTTTAGGAGGGGATCAGCCCCAGCATTTT.